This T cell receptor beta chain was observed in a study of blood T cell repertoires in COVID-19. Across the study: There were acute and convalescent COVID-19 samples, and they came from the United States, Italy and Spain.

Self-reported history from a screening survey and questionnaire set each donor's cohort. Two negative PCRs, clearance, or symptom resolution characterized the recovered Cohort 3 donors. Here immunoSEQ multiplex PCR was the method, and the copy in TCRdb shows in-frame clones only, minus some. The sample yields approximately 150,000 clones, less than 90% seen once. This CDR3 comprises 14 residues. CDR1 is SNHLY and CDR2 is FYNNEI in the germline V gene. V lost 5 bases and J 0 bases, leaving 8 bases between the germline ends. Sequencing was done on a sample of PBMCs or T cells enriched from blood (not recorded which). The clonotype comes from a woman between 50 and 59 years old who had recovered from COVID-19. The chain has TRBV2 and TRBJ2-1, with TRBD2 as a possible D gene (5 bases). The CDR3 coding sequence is TGTGCCAGCAGTAACCGGGACTCCTACAATGAGCAGTTCTTC. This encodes CASSNRDSYNEQFF.